This T cell receptor (beta chain) was profiled in a study of patients and donors after allogeneic stem cell transplantation. TCRdb fed the RT-PCR reads into MiXCR, producing one record per CDR3 protein. The sample shows roughly 940,000 distinct CDR3 sequences, roughly 18% of them seen only once. This CDR3 comprises 13 residues. The V end lost 4 bases, the J end lost 2 bases, and 7 bases lay between the germline ends. CDR1 and CDR2 (germline): KGHDR, SFDVKD. V gene TRBV24-1 combines with J gene TRBJ1-2; D unclear. The source material was blood, either unsorted or a sorted T cell fraction (not recorded which). The TCR was taken from a human donor who was either an allogeneic HSCT recipient or a stem cell or donor lymphocyte infusion donor (not recorded which). It is not recorded whose cells these are; they may come from a transplant donor. CDR3 region: CATSEAKNYGYTF. In DNA form, the CDR3 reads TGTGCCACCAGTGAAGCCAAGAACTATGGCTACACCTTC.